These 27 T cell receptor beta chains came from one sample sequenced in a study of T cells in Graves' hyperthyroidism and ophthalmopathy. There were TCR beta CDR3 regions amplified from RNA transcripts. The TCR CDR3 was amplified in a first-round RT-PCR using the HTBI primer set. One entry per CDR3 protein results from TCRdb running MiXCR on the multiplex PCR reads. The profile shows roughly 500,000 distinct CDR3 sequences, about 43% of them singletons. Specimen: peripheral blood or thyroid tissue (not recorded which). Every receptor here comes from an adult woman with Graves' disease, either hyperthyroidism or ophthalmopathy (not recorded which).

With regard to this clonotype: No conserved phenylalanine or tryptophan ends this CDR3, so it is likely a read error. No DNA is shown, since the ends of the CDR3 on it are uncertain; the CDR3 is the one TCRdb lists. The V gene is TRBV13, the J gene TRBJ2-2. The CDR3 comprises 9 residues, both ends counted. Per the germline V gene, CDR1 is PRHDT and CDR2 is FYEKMQ (reference sequence). The CDR3: CASSFGLNS.

The genes are TRBV29-1 and TRBJ1-5; D possibly corresponds to TRBD1 (5 bases). This CDR3 is built from 14 residues. The germline V and J ends were trimmed by 4 bases and 1 base, with 11 bases remaining between them. Germline CDR1 is SQVTM and CDR2 is ANQGSEA. CDR3: CSVVVGPSNQPQHF. DNA of the CDR3: TGCAGCGTTGTAGTGGGGCCGAGCAATCAGCCCCAGCATTTT.

There are a few counts of this clonotype. The rearrangement uses TRBV28 and TRBJ1-5; perhaps TRBD1 as D (5 bases). The CDR3 is 14 residues long. Germline assignment: CDR1 MDHEN and CDR2 SYDVKM. V was cut by 4 bases and J by 7 bases, with 14 bases left in between. CDR3 nucleotides: TGTGCCAGCAGTTCTCAGGGTTTTTGGCAGCCCCAGCATTTT. Protein: CASSSQGFWQPQHF.

This clonotype was counted at least ten times. This chain joins TRBV9 and TRBJ1-4; D is undetermined. Germline V gene data show CDR1 as SGDLS and CDR2 as YYNGEE. This CDR3 is built from 17 residues. Trimming cost V 3 bases and J 6 bases, with 21 bases left between them. The CDR3 region has the DNA TGTGCCAGCAGCGACCCTTCGGAGGTATTGGGCCATGAAAAACTGTTTTTT. Encoded protein: CASSDPSEVLGHEKLFF.

The genes are TRBV7-9 and TRBJ1-2; no reliable D call. The germline gives CDR1 SEHNR, CDR2 FQNEAQ (reference sequence). CDR3 length: 16 residues. V was pared by 5 bases and J by 0 bases, with 16 bases between. The CDR3 reads CASSPPGTIANYGYTF. As DNA, the CDR3 is TGTGCCAGCAGCCCCCCTGGAACGATCGCTAACTATGGCTACACCTTC.

This clonotype was seen ten or more times. V and J are TRBV2 and TRBJ1-1; TRBD1 matches at 7 bases. CDR3 length: 16 residues. Germline CDR1 SNHLY, CDR2 FYNNEI. V lost 6 bases and J lost 3; bases outside the gene matches: 13. The CDR3 DNA follows: TGTGCCAGCAGGGGGACAGACGAAATCTTTGACACTGAAGCTTTCTTT. Protein sequence: CASRGTDEIFDTEAFF.

The CDR3 bases are TGCAGCGTTTCGGAGCGTGAGACCCAGTACTTC. Translating it yields CSVSERETQYF. The chain carries TRBV29-1 and TRBJ2-5; D gene unclear. Looked up from germline, CDR1 is SQVTM and CDR2 is ANQGSEA. This CDR3 contains 11 residues. V lost 5 bases and J lost 5, with 9 bases in between.

The chain uses TRBV29-1 and TRBJ2-5, with TRBD2 as a possible D gene (6 bases). The CDR3 spans 13 residues. Trimming stripped 5 bases from V and 5 bases from J, with 15 bases between. In germline, CDR1 is SQVTM, CDR2 ANQGSEA. The CDR3 DNA is TGCAGCGTTTATCACGGGGGTTTGGAGACCCAGTACTTC. Residues: CSVYHGGLETQYF.

The chain uses TRBV19 and TRBJ1-2; D call uncertain. Germline V gene sequence: CDR1 LNHDA, CDR2 SQIVND (reference sequence). The CDR3 covers 12 residues. V lost 6 bases and J 4 bases, leaving 9 bases between the germline ends. CDR3 in DNA: TGTGCCAGTAGCCAGAATTTCTATGGCTACACCTTC. It encodes CASSQNFYGYTF.

This clonotype appeared once. V is TRBV7-9 and J is TRBJ2-6, with D unclear. The CDR3 length is 15 residues. The V gene's germline CDR1 is SEHNR and CDR2 FQNEAQ (reference sequence). V was cut by 6 bases and J by 4 bases, with 13 bases left in between. This CDR3 reads CASSSTGRGANVLTF. CDR3 bases: TGTGCCAGCAGTTCGACGGGTCGGGGGGCCAACGTCCTGACTTTC.

This clonotype was detected many times. The chain has TRBV5-8 and TRBJ1-5; D possibly corresponds to TRBD1 (5 bases). The CDR3 is 18 residues long. Germline V gives CDR1 SGHTS, CDR2 YDEGEE. V lost 4 bases and J 0 bases, leaving 20 bases between the germline ends. CDR3 in DNA: TGTGCCAGCAGCCCCGCCGGTGGGGCGGCGTATAGCAATCAGCCCCAGCATTTT. Translating gives CASSPAGGAAYSNQPQHF.

This clonotype has a count of ten or more. This chain's CDR3 is CASSSVRKQTQYF. CDR3 in DNA: TGTGCCAGCAGTTCGGTCCGGAAACAGACCCAGTACTTC. The chain combines TRBV27 with TRBJ2-5; D remains ambiguous. The CDR3 totals 13 residues. Trimming left V 4 bases short and J 6 bases short, with 12 bases between. CDR1 is MNHEY, CDR2 SMNVEV, per germline (reference sequence).

This chain uses TRBV9 with TRBJ1-6, with TRBD1 matching over 7 bases. Germline V gene lookup returns CDR1 SGDLS and CDR2 YYNGEE. There are 18 residues in the CDR3. The J segment lost 10 bases and the V segment lost 0 bases, leaving 16 bases of the junction unmatched. CDR3 protein: CASSVASGDSGAVSPLHF. The CDR3, as DNA: TGTGCCAGCAGCGTAGCTAGCGGGGACAGTGGCGCAGTGTCACCCCTCCACTTT.

This chain connects TRBV7-2 to TRBJ1-5; no definite D call. The CDR3 loop spans 14 amino acids. CDR1 SGHTA and CDR2 FQGNSA come from the germline V gene. Trimming pared 0 bases from V and 4 bases from J, leaving 7 bases between. As DNA, the CDR3 is TGTGCCAGCAGCTTAGCACAGCCGAATCAGCCCCAGCATTTT. Encoded protein: CASSLAQPNQPQHF.

This clonotype was seen at least ten times. The chain carries TRBV5-4 and TRBJ1-4; the D gene is possibly TRBD1 (5 bases). Trimming shortened V by 7 bases and J by 3 bases, and 16 bases separated the two germline ends. Germline CDR1 reads SGHNT; CDR2 reads YYREEE (reference sequence). The length of the CDR3 is 15 residues. CDR3 DNA sequence: TGTGCCAGCCGGGCCCTGGGGGAGGCTAATGAAAAACTGTTTTTT. Protein sequence: CASRALGEANEKLFF.

The chain joins TRBV5-1 to TRBJ2-2; D perhaps matches TRBD1 (5 bases). V dropped 3 bases and J dropped 0 bases, with 15 bases sitting between them. Germline assignment: CDR1 SGHRS and CDR2 YFSETQ. This CDR3 contains 17 residues. CDR3: CASSSQQVYANTGELFF. The CDR3 DNA reads as TGCGCCAGCAGCTCGCAACAGGTTTACGCGAACACCGGGGAGCTGTTTTTT.

Worth noting for this clonotype: Just one base apart from a much larger clone, this may be a read error. The V and J genes are TRBV7-9 and TRBJ2-7, with TRBD1 as a possible D gene (6 bases). Germline V gene lookup returns CDR1 SEHNR and CDR2 FQNEAQ (reference sequence). The CDR3 loop spans 12 amino acids. The DNA of the CDR3 is TGTGTCAGCAGGGGTATCACCTACGAGCAGTACTTC. Its translation: CVSRGITYEQYF.

In nucleotides, the CDR3 is TGTGCCAGCAGCCCCAGTGGGAGCGGGAGGCTTGGCGAGCAGTACTTC. This encodes CASSPSGSGRLGEQYF. The chain recombines TRBV7-2 with TRBJ2-7, with 9 bases matching TRBD2. The CDR3 loop spans 16 amino acids. V trimming: 5 bases; J trimming: 6 bases; junction bases outside the gene matches: 14. The V gene's germline CDR1 is SGHTA and CDR2 FQGNSA.

Ten or more counts support this clonotype. V usage is TRBV15 and J usage is TRBJ1-1; D is undetermined. V gave up 6 bases and J gave up 3 bases, with 11 bases separating them. The CDR3 extends over 13 amino acids. The germline V gene encodes CDR1 LNHNV and CDR2 YYDKDF (reference sequence). The CDR3 loop is CATRNNRDTEAFF. CDR3 nucleotide sequence: TGTGCCACCAGGAACAACCGGGACACTGAAGCTTTCTTT.

The V call is TRBV2, the J call TRBJ1-1; D not resolved. Trimming took 4 bases from V and 2 from J, leaving 5 bases between them. The CDR3 covers 12 residues. Germline CDR1 reads SNHLY; CDR2 reads FYNNEI. The CDR3: CASSGPNTEAFF. The CDR3, as DNA: TGTGCCAGCAGTGGGCCTAACACTGAAGCTTTCTTT.

The V call is TRBV20-1, the J call TRBJ1-2, with 8 nucleotides matching TRBD1. Trimming cost V 6 bases and J 8 bases; bases outside gene matches: 11. The CDR3 covers 13 residues. CDR1 DFQATT and CDR2 SNEGSKA come from the germline V gene (reference sequence). CDR3 nucleotide sequence: TGCAGTGCACACGCCGGGACAGGAGGCGGCTACACCTTC. Protein: CSAHAGTGGGYTF.

A word on this clonotype: Sequence at one end of the junction differs from germline and may be a read error. The J gene is TRBJ1-5, the V gene TRBV6-1; TRBD1 might be the D (5 bases). Germline V gives CDR1 MNHNS, CDR2 SASEGT. CDR3 length: 13 amino acids. CDR3 residues: CASSAGFRQPRHF. Written as DNA, the CDR3 is TGTGCCAGCAGCGCAGGGTTTAGGCAGCCCCGGCATTTT.

The rearrangement uses TRBV7-2 and TRBJ1-6, with a possible D match to TRBD1 (5 bases). Trimming stripped 1 base from V and 8 bases from J, with 21 bases between. Germline CDR1 is SGHTA and CDR2 is FQGNSA. The CDR3 runs to 18 residues. CDR3 residues: CASSLDGTSPVDDSPLHF. In DNA form, the CDR3 reads TGTGCCAGCAGCTTAGATGGGACCTCTCCCGTTGATGATTCACCCCTCCACTTT.

This clonotype appeared many times. The CDR3 sequence: CASSGRRTRGLEQYF. The CDR3, as DNA: TGTGCCAGCAGCGGAAGAAGGACCCGAGGGCTCGAGCAGTACTTC. The chain is built from TRBV7-2 and TRBJ2-7; tentative D call: TRBD2 (5 bases). CDR3 length: 15 residues. V was shortened by 5 bases and J by 6 bases, with 20 bases between the two germline ends. In germline, CDR1 is SGHTA, CDR2 FQGNSA.

This rearrangement joins TRBV25-1 to TRBJ1-3, with D possibly being TRBD1 (5 bases). Germline CDR1 and CDR2: MGHDK and SYGVNS. V lost 3 bases to trimming and J lost 1 base, with 13 bases between them. This CDR3 has 16 residues. The CDR3 is CASSDSQGISGNTIYF. The DNA for the CDR3 is TGTGCCAGCAGTGACAGTCAGGGTATTTCTGGAAACACCATATATTTT.

The chain links TRBV5-1 to TRBJ2-2; no definite D call. The germline gives CDR1 SGHRS, CDR2 YFSETQ. V shed 1 base and J shed 0 bases, with 10 bases lying between them. The CDR3 runs 16 residues. The CDR3 sequence: CASSLFGVSNTGELFF. CDR3 sequence (DNA): TGCGCCAGCAGCTTGTTTGGGGTCTCGAACACCGGGGAGCTGTTTTTT.

As for this clonotype: The junction differs from germline at one of its ends, possibly a read error. This chain uses TRBV10-3 with TRBJ2-7; 7 nucleotides match TRBD1. CDR3 size: 13 residues. The germline CDR1 and CDR2 sequences are ENHRY and SYGVKD. The CDR3 DNA follows: TGTGCCAGCAGTCGAGGAAGGGGGCTCGAGCAGTACTTC. Protein product: CASSRGRGLEQYF.